The next 16 T cell receptor beta chains were all read from a single sample in a study of blood T cells in healthy people across ages. Using a J-beta primer mix together with a sample-barcoded 5' primer, a second PCR was run for roughly 6 to 11 cycles. TCRdb reprocessed the 5' RACE reads via MiXCR and lists one record per CDR3 protein. The data show hundreds of thousands of distinct CDR3 sequences, roughly 35% seen once. Sequenced material: blood. Receptor source: a man between 18 and 29 years old in good health.

V gene TRBV4-1 combines with J gene TRBJ2-5, with a tentative D call TRBD2 (5 bases). Trimming pared 5 bases from V and 1 base from J, leaving 23 bases between. Germline V lookup: CDR1 MGHRA, CDR2 YSYEKL. This CDR3 is 18 amino acids long. The chain's CDR3 is CASSGVNLGRERQETQYF. CDR3 DNA: TGCGCCAGCAGCGGAGTCAACTTGGGAAGGGAGCGCCAAGAGACCCAGTACTTC.

V gene TRBV4-3 combines with J gene TRBJ1-4; 8 bases line up with TRBD1. The CDR3 runs to 15 residues. Trimming took 4 bases from V and 7 from J; bases not matched to a gene: 8. Germline values: CDR1 LGHNA, CDR2 YSLEER. The CDR3 DNA follows: TGCGCCAGCAGCCCCGCAGGACAGGGCGCTGAAAAACTGTTTTTT. This gives the protein CASSPAGQGAEKLFF.

This clonotype was observed at least ten times. The chain recombines TRBV4-3 with TRBJ2-6; no clear D gene. Germline lookup yields CDR1 LGHNA and CDR2 YSLEER. The CDR3 totals 16 residues. Between the trimmed V and J ends, which lost 8 bases and 0 bases, there was a span of 14 bases. CDR3 loop: CASRPTESSGANVLTF. The CDR3, as DNA: TGCGCCAGCCGACCCACAGAGAGCTCTGGGGCCAACGTCCTGACTTTC.

V is TRBV10-3 and J is TRBJ1-1; the match to TRBD1 covers 11 bases. After removal of 3 bases from V and 4 bases from J, the junction contained 10 bases not matched to a gene. Germline assignment: CDR1 ENHRY and CDR2 SYGVKD. This CDR3 has 17 residues. CDR3 in amino acids: CAISERVGGTGGTEAFF. CDR3 DNA sequence: TGTGCCATCAGTGAAAGGGTCGGGGGGACAGGGGGCACTGAAGCTTTCTTT.

This clonotype has only a few counts. This chain links TRBV9 with TRBJ2-3, with a weak D call TRBD2 (6 bases). Between the trimmed V and J ends, which lost 0 bases and 2 bases, there was a span of 10 bases. This CDR3 is 15 amino acids long. Germline V lookup: CDR1 SGDLS, CDR2 YYNGEE. As DNA, the CDR3 is TGTGCCAGCAGCGTAGCGGGACTGTCCACAGATACGCAGTATTTT. Translating gives CASSVAGLSTDTQYF.

The table lists this clonotype with many counts. This rearrangement joins TRBV12-3 or TRBV12-4 to TRBJ2-5; TRBD2 matches at 7 bases. This CDR3 region has 14 residues. The V gene end was trimmed by 6 bases and the J gene end by 5 bases; junction bases not matched to a gene: 9. In DNA form, the CDR3 reads TGTGCCAGCAGCTTTGGGGGGGTAGAGGAGACCCAGTACTTC. It translates to CASSFGGVEETQYF.

The DNA for the CDR3 is TGCAGTCTGAGGGACAGGGTCACAGATACGCAGTATTTT. Translated, it gives CSLRDRVTDTQYF. The chain uses TRBV20-1 and TRBJ2-3, with 9 bases identical to TRBD1. CDR1 is DFQATT, CDR2 SNEGSKA, per germline (reference sequence). CDR3 size: 13 residues. V was clipped by 8 bases and J by 2 bases; unmatched bases: 5.

The J gene is TRBJ1-4, the V gene TRBV6-6; D is perhaps TRBD1 (6 bases). This CDR3 contains 12 residues. With 5 bases removed from V and 8 bases from J, the gap between germline ends came to 9 bases. Germline assignment: CDR1 MNHNY and CDR2 SVGAGI (reference sequence). The CDR3 DNA follows: TGTGCCAGCAGTGGCGGGACAGAAAAACTGTTTTTT. Amino acid sequence: CASSGGTEKLFF.

The count of this clonotype is one. The chain has TRBV5-1 and TRBJ2-1; D tentatively reads TRBD1 or TRBD2 (5 bases each). The CDR3 loop spans 16 amino acids. V was clipped by 3 bases and J by 4 bases, with 17 bases between them. The germline V gene has CDR1 SGHRS and CDR2 YFSETQ. The CDR3 DNA follows: TGCGCCAGCAGCTCGGCCAGGGACCTTACTTACAATGAGCAGTTCTTC. As protein: CASSSARDLTYNEQFF.

The chain employs TRBV6-5 and TRBJ2-4; maybe TRBD1 (6 bases). The DNA end is a closer match to TRBJ2-7, so the J assignment may be wrong. The CDR3 has 13 residues. The germline gives CDR1 MNHEY, CDR2 SVGAGI. CDR3 protein: CASRRQASYEQYF. In DNA, the CDR3 is TGTGCCAGCAGGAGACAGGCCTCCTACGAGCAGTACTTC.

This rearrangement joins TRBV20-1 to TRBJ1-2; 10 positions match TRBD1. Germline CDR1 and CDR2: DFQATT and SNEGSKA (reference sequence). This CDR3 is built from 14 residues. V was clipped by 6 bases and J by 7 bases; unmatched bases: 11. The DNA for the CDR3 is TGCAGTGCAGAAGGACAGGGGGTTGCCTGTGGCTACACCTTC. Encoded protein: CSAEGQGVACGYTF.

The rearrangement joins TRBV29-1 to TRBJ2-3, with 7 bases fitting TRBD1. The CDR3 runs to 16 residues. V lost 0 bases, J lost 0 bases, and 6 bases stayed unmatched. Germline assignment: CDR1 SQVTM and CDR2 ANQGSEA. For the CDR3, the DNA is TGCAGCGTTGAAGATGGAAGGGGGCTTAGCACAGATACGCAGTATTTT. Translated: CSVEDGRGLSTDTQYF.

With regard to this clonotype: The junction departs from germline at one end; a sequencing error may be responsible. The CDR3 loop is CSTSEEMGPQHF. The CDR3 bases are TGCAGTACTAGTGAGGAAATGGGGCCCCAGCATTTT. V gene TRBV20-1 combines with J gene TRBJ1-5; D uncertain. The germline CDR1 and CDR2 sequences are DFQATT and SNEGSKA (reference sequence). The length of the CDR3 is 12 residues.

The gene calls are TRBV12-3 or TRBV12-4 and TRBJ1-2, with D tentatively TRBD1 (5 bases). There are 15 residues in the CDR3. The V and J ends lost 3 bases and 4 bases respectively, with 15 bases between them. The CDR3 reads CASSLSGPAGYGYTF. For the CDR3, the DNA is TGTGCCAGCAGTTTGTCAGGGCCCGCCGGCTATGGCTACACCTTC.

In its sample, this clonotype was seen a few times. The rearrangement links TRBV20-1 to TRBJ1-5; no firm D call. The V and J ends lost 0 bases and 4 bases respectively, with 7 bases between them. Germline CDR1 reads DFQATT; CDR2 reads SNEGSKA (reference sequence). CDR3 size: 13 residues. DNA for the CDR3: TGCAGTGCTAGAGATCGGGGTAATCAGCCCCAGCATTTT. It yields the protein CSARDRGNQPQHF.

The chain recombines TRBV5-1 with TRBJ2-7; 7 bases are a match to TRBD2. Germline loops: CDR1 SGHRS, CDR2 YFSETQ. After removal of 4 bases from V and 3 bases from J, the junction contained 7 bases not matched to a gene. The CDR3 length is 14 residues. This CDR3 is CASSLTSSNYEQYF. As DNA, the CDR3 is TGCGCCAGCAGCCTGACTAGCAGTAACTACGAGCAGTACTTC.